This note documents a single T cell receptor (beta chain) sequence. Its antigen is unidentified. This sample was taken from a study of cytomegalovirus exposure and HLA in healthy donors. Study findings and constraints: Previous analysis showed most TCR beta V segments were productive about 87% or about 30% of the time.

60 Vbeta and 13 Jbeta primers were used in PCR. This table comes from immunoSEQ multiplex PCR, and its TCRdb copy is limited to in-frame clones, with some not included. Counted here are approximately 200,000 clones, around 80% occurring once; the ten biggest clones make up around 15%. Material: PBMCs. The source of this sequence is a man between 40 and 49 years old in good health and CMV-seronegative.

CDR3 nucleotides: TGTGCCAGCAGTCTCTCCCGACTAGCGGGAGGGGCAGATACGCAGTATTTT. Encoded protein: CASSLSRLAGGADTQYF. This chain connects TRBV27 to TRBJ2-3; 14 nucleotides line up with TRBD2. This CDR3 is built from 17 residues. The J segment lost 4 bases and the V segment lost 5 bases, leaving 8 bases of the junction unmatched. Germline assignment: CDR1 MNHEY and CDR2 SMNVEV (reference sequence).